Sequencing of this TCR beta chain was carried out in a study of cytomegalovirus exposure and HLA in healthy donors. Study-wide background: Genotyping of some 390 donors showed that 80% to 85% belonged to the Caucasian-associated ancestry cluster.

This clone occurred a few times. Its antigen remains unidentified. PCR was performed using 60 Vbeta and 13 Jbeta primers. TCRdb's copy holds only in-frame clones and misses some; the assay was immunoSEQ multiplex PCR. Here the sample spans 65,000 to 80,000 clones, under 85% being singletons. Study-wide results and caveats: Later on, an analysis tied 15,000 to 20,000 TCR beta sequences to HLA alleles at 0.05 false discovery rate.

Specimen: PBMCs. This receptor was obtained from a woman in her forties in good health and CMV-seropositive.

The chain's CDR3 is CASGNRGNIPYEQYF. The CDR3 DNA is TGTGCCAGCGGAAACAGGGGGAATATCCCATACGAGCAGTACTTC. V and J are TRBV6-6 and TRBJ2-7, with 8 bases identical to TRBD1. V lost 8 bases, J lost 4 bases, and 13 bases stayed unmatched. This CDR3 has 15 amino acids. Germline assignment: CDR1 MNHNY and CDR2 SVGAGI (reference sequence).